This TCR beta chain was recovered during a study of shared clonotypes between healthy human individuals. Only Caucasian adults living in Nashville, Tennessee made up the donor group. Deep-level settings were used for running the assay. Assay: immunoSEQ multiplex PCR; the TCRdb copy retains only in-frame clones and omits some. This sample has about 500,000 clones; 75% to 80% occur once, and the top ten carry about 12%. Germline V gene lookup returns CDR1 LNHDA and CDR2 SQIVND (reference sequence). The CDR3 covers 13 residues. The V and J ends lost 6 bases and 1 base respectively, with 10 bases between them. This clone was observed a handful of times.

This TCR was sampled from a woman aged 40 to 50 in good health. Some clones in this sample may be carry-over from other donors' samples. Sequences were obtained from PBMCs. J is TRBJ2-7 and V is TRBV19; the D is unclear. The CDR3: CASSMTASYEQYF. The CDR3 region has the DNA TGTGCCAGTAGCATGACCGCGTCCTACGAGCAGTACTTC.